These 5 T cell receptor beta chains came from one sample sequenced in a study of human T cells and chemical hapten exposure (dated by TCRdb to the early 2020s). The sample's time point label, decoded: patch test 2, 6 weeks after DPC sensitization. What the treatment or condition label conveys for this sample: therapeutic diphenylcyclopropenone sensitization with weekly scalp DPC. The method was RACE. TCRdb shows the sequencer as NextSeq 500. The public reads were quality trimmed at Q25 with fastp and then assembled into clones with MiXCR by TCRdb, keeping productive beta chains. Rows are unified per CDR3 protein, each entry keeping the most common DNA and genes. This sample comprises approximately 91,000 distinct CDR3 sequences, approximately 10% of them detected only once. Approximately 1.4% of the sample is held by the ten biggest clonotypes. The specimen was whole blood, collected in connection with sensitization to the hapten diphenylcyclopropenone (DPC). The receptors were sampled from a man aged 18 to 30 with alopecia areata. Some clones in this sample may be carry-over from other donors' samples.

This clonotype has a handful of counts. V and J are TRBV29-1 and TRBJ1-1; a possible D gene is TRBD1 (5 bases). V gave up 4 bases and J gave up 1 base, with 7 bases separating them. CDR3 length equals 12 residues. Germline V gene data show CDR1 as SQVTM and CDR2 as ANQGSEA. CDR3 loop: CSVGQTNTEAFF. The DNA of the CDR3 is TGCAGCGTTGGACAGACGAACACTGAAGCTTTCTTT. The entire variable domain, with the rest obtained from reference TRBV29-1 and TRBJ1-1, is as follows: SAVISQKPSRDICQRGTSLTIQCQVDSQVTMMFWYRQQPGQSLTLIATANQGSEATYESGFVIDKFPISRPNLTFSTLTVSNMSPEDSSIYLCSVGQTNTEAFFGQGTRLTVV.

There are a few counts of this clonotype. This chain uses TRBV12-3 or TRBV12-4 with TRBJ2-3; 7 nucleotides align to TRBD1. The V gene end was trimmed by 3 bases and the J gene end by 0 bases; junction bases not matched to a gene: 9. The CDR3 sequence is 17 residues long. The CDR3 loop reads CASSFGLRGLSTDTQYF. CDR3 nucleotides: TGTGCCAGCAGTTTCGGTCTGAGGGGGCTTAGCACAGATACGCAGTATTTT.

This clonotype has more than one count but fewer than ten. J is TRBJ2-2 and V is TRBV29-1, with unresolved D. This CDR3 contains 11 residues. Trimming stripped 4 bases from V and 6 bases from J, with 6 bases between. CDR1 SQVTM and CDR2 ANQGSEA come from the germline V gene. The CDR3 DNA reads as TGCAGCGTTGCTGGGGCCGGGGAGCTGTTTTTT. Protein sequence: CSVAGAGELFF.

There are a few counts of this clonotype. The V and J genes are TRBV6-2 or TRBV6-3 and TRBJ2-1, with TRBD1 as a possible D gene (5 bases). Germline lookup yields CDR1 MNHEY and CDR2 SVGEGT. V shed 7 bases and J shed 3 bases, with 10 bases lying between them. The CDR3 totals 13 residues. Here the CDR3 DNA reads TGTGCCAGCACCCGGACATTCTACAATGAGCAGTTCTTC. This gives the protein CASTRTFYNEQFF.

The V call is TRBV10-1, the J call TRBJ2-3; D not certain. The germline V gene has CDR1 WNHNN and CDR2 SYGVQD (reference sequence). V was clipped by 0 bases and J by 6 bases, with 16 bases between them. The CDR3 is made up of 16 amino acids. CDR3 nucleotides: TGCGCCAGCAGTGAGTCTTACCAATTTGGGTCTGATACGCAGTATTTT. This translates into CASSESYQFGSDTQYF.